These T cell receptor beta chains were read from a single sample in a study of cytomegalovirus exposure and HLA in healthy donors. Libraries were prepared by immunoSEQ multiplex PCR; TCRdb keeps only in-frame clonotypes and omits some of them. The data show roughly 110,000 clones, roughly 76% seen once. Input material: PBMCs. The receptors here all came from a woman between 50 and 59 years old in good health and CMV-seropositive. CDR3s include the opening cysteine and the closing phenylalanine or tryptophan. The D gene is left open where the match is weak. Expanded clones are given a class, and other clones once, few, many or no size at all.

TRBV6-5	few	TRBD1	TRBJ1-4	CASSDRGGNEKLFF	TGTGCCAGCAGTGACAGGGGAGGTAATGAAAAACTGTTTTTT
TRBV14	.	.	TRBJ1-1	CASSPARENTEAFF	TGTGCCAGCAGCCCAGCCAGGGAGAACACTGAAGCTTTCTTT
TRBV7-6	.	TRBD2	TRBJ2-2	CASSPWTSGENTGELFF	TGTGCCAGCAGCCCTTGGACTAGCGGGGAGAACACCGGGGAGCTGTTTTTT
TRBV4-2	.	TRBD1	TRBJ1-6	CASSQWTGEADSPLHF	TGTGCCAGCAGCCAATGGACAGGGGAGGCGGATTCACCCCTCCACTTT
TRBV9	.	TRBD2	TRBJ2-7	CASSEGLAGSYEQYF	TGTGCCAGCAGCGAGGGACTAGCGGGCTCCTACGAGCAGTACTTC
TRBV9	.	TRBD1	TRBJ1-3	CASSPRTGLNGNTIYF	TGTGCCAGCAGCCCGCGGACAGGTCTAAATGGAAACACCATATATTTT
TRBV15	.	.	TRBJ2-7	CATSVETVAYEQYF	TGTGCCACCAGCGTGGAGACCGTTGCCTACGAGCAGTACTTC
TRBV7-9	.	.	TRBJ1-1	CASSPELRLTRLEAFF	TGTGCCAGCAGCCCCGAGCTCCGGCTGACACGGCTTGAAGCTTTCTTT
TRBV30	.	TRBD1	TRBJ1-6	CASGTGLITLHF	TGTGCCTCCGGGACAGGGCTTATAACCCTCCACTTT
TRBV7-9	.	TRBD1	TRBJ1-3	CSGVTDRENTIYF	TGTTCCGGAGTAACGGACAGGGAAAACACCATATATTTT
TRBV9	.	.	TRBJ1-2	CASSVGSASNYGYTF	TGTGCCAGCAGCGTCGGCAGCGCCTCTAACTATGGCTACACCTTC
TRBV6-1	.	TRBD2	TRBJ2-7	CASRWTGGSYEQYF	TGTGCCAGCAGATGGACGGGGGGCTCCTACGAGCAGTACTTC
TRBV7-9	.	TRBD1	TRBJ1-5	CASSPTGVSNQPQHF	TGTGCCAGCAGCCCGACAGGGGTTAGCAATCAGCCCCAGCATTTT
TRBV7-3	few	.	TRBJ1-1	CASSAIGGGALTEAFF	TGTGCCAGCAGCGCAATAGGCGGGGGGGCCTTGACTGAAGCTTTCTTT
TRBV19	.	.	TRBJ2-5	CASRELGGQETQYF	TGTGCCAGTAGGGAACTAGGGGGACAAGAGACCCAGTACTTC
TRBV5-1	.	TRBD2	TRBJ2-3	CASSLALAGGADTQYF	TGCGCCAGCAGCTTGGCCTTGGCGGGGGGGGCAGATACGCAGTATTTT
TRBV7-3	.	.	TRBJ2-2	CASSLRPYTGELFF	TGTGCCAGCAGCTTAAGGCCATACACCGGGGAGCTGTTTTTT
TRBV5-5	.	TRBD1	TRBJ1-4	CASSTNRGATNEKLFF	TGTGCCAGCAGCACTAACAGGGGGGCAACTAATGAAAAACTGTTTTTT
TRBV7-2	.	.	TRBJ1-5	CASSLSWGGDQPQHF	TGTGCCAGCAGCTTAAGTTGGGGGGGCGATCAGCCCCAGCATTTT
TRBV9	.	TRBD1	TRBJ2-7	CASSVGTGGSYEQYF	TGTGCCAGCAGCGTAGGGACAGGGGGCTCCTACGAGCAGTACTTC
TRBV27	.	.	TRBJ1-3	CASCTPRGSYSGNTIYF	TGTGCCAGCTGTACACCAAGGGGCAGTTACTCTGGAAACACCATATATTTT
TRBV6-5	.	TRBD1	TRBJ1-1	CAISGQGVNTEAFF	TGTGCCATCAGTGGACAGGGGGTGAACACTGAAGCTTTCTTT
TRBV4-3	.	TRBD2	TRBJ2-3	CASSLTSESTDTQYF	TGCGCCAGCAGCCTCACTAGCGAGTCGACAGATACGCAGTATTTT
TRBV9	.	.	TRBJ2-3	CASSVSGPRTDTQYF	TGTGCCAGCAGCGTATCCGGTCCCCGCACAGATACGCAGTATTTT
TRBV6-1	few	TRBD1	TRBJ1-1	CASSRQGGGEAFF	TGTGCCAGCAGTCGACAGGGCGGAGGTGAAGCTTTCTTT
TRBV6-5	.	.	TRBJ1-1	CASSPVGARKAFF	TGTGCCAGCAGTCCCGTCGGCGCTAGAAAAGCTTTCTTT
TRBV7-9	.	.	TRBJ1-1	CSSSLGSAGAGNTEAFF	TGTTCCAGCAGCTTAGGTTCGGCAGGGGCTGGGAACACTGAAGCTTTCTTT
TRBV28	.	.	TRBJ2-1	CASSLRGGPSNEQFF	TGTGCCAGCAGTTTAAGGGGGGGGCCCTCCAATGAGCAGTTCTTC
TRBV11-2	.	TRBD1	TRBJ2-2	CASSSLQGAPGELFF	TGTGCCAGCAGCTCCCTCCAGGGGGCGCCCGGGGAGCTGTTTTTT
TRBV12-5	.	.	TRBJ1-1	CASDHRVGTEAFF	TGTGCTAGTGACCACAGGGTTGGAACTGAAGCTTTCTTT
TRBV7-2	.	.	TRBJ2-2	CASSLVWRGGTGELFF	TGTGCCAGCAGCTTAGTATGGCGGGGCGGCACCGGGGAGCTGTTTTTT
TRBV19	.	TRBD1	TRBJ2-4	CATRDSGGLDKNIQYF	TGTGCCACCCGGGACAGCGGTGGATTGGACAAAAACATTCAGTACTTC
TRBV2	.	.	TRBJ2-5	CAADDRQETQYF	TGCGCAGCTGATGACAGACAAGAGACCCAGTACTTC
TRBV2	.	.	TRBJ1-3	CASSPDGQNTIYF	TGTGCCAGCAGTCCGGACGGACAAAACACCATATATTTT
TRBV7-6	.	TRBD2	TRBJ2-3	CASSLGASGVADTQYF	TGTGCCAGCAGCTTAGGGGCTAGCGGGGTTGCAGATACGCAGTATTTT
TRBV7-2	.	.	TRBJ1-5	CASSLEVRKPQHF	TGTGCCAGCAGCTTAGAAGTGCGTAAGCCCCAGCATTTT
TRBV13	.	.	TRBJ1-4	CASSLAPFKGGEKLFF	TGTGCCAGCAGCTTAGCCCCCTTTAAGGGGGGGGAAAAACTGTTTTTT
TRBV2	.	TRBD1	TRBJ1-2	CASRPQTGNYGYTF	TGTGCCAGCAGACCCCAGACAGGGAACTATGGCTACACCTTC
TRBV5-1	.	TRBD1	TRBJ1-1	CASSLGRGLTEAFF	TGCGCCAGCAGCTTGGGCAGGGGGCTCACTGAAGCTTTCTTT
TRBV4-3	.	.	TRBJ1-1	CASSHPGGAGRTEAFF	TGCGCCAGCAGCCACCCGGGGGGGGCGGGAAGGACTGAAGCTTTCTTT
TRBV10-2	once	TRBD1	TRBJ1-6	CASSEPRGSSPLHF	TGCGCCAGCAGTGAGCCCAGGGGGAGTTCACCCCTCCACTTT
TRBV14	.	TRBD1	TRBJ2-3	CASSQRQGVGPDTQYF	TGTGCCAGCAGCCAGAGACAGGGGGTTGGCCCAGATACGCAGTATTTT
TRBV9	.	TRBD1	TRBJ2-5	CASSDRGETQYF	TGTGCCAGCAGCGACAGGGGAGAGACCCAGTACTTC
TRBV7-6	.	TRBD1	TRBJ2-3	CASSLGPGQARADTQYF	TGTGCCAGCAGCTTAGGTCCGGGACAGGCTCGAGCAGATACGCAGTATTTT
TRBV6-5	.	.	TRBJ1-5	CASSHGNQPQHF	TGTGCCAGCAGCCACGGGAATCAGCCCCAGCATTTT
TRBV4-2	.	TRBD1	TRBJ1-1	CASSPNRGKNMNTEAFF	TGTGCCAGCAGCCCAAACAGGGGGAAGAATATGAACACTGAAGCTTTCTTT
TRBV10-3	.	.	TRBJ2-3	CAIKPDTDTQYF	TGTGCCATCAAACCAGACACAGATACGCAGTATTTT
TRBV7-9	.	TRBD1	TRBJ2-7	CASRGQPDYEQYF	TGTGCCAGCAGGGGACAGCCAGATTACGAGCAGTACTTC
TRBV6-1	.	TRBD1	TRBJ1-1	CASSEQGATEAFF	TGTGCCAGCAGTGAACAGGGGGCTACTGAAGCTTTCTTT
TRBV7-6	.	TRBD2	TRBJ2-2	CASSVLAGGNTGELFF	TGTGCCAGCAGCGTCCTCGCGGGGGGCAACACCGGGGAGCTGTTTTTT
TRBV28	.	TRBD1	TRBJ2-4	CASSTQGVHIQYF	TGTGCCAGCAGCACTCAGGGGGTACACATTCAGTACTTC
TRBV10-3	.	TRBD1	TRBJ1-2	CAITWDRASTGYTF	TGTGCCATCACCTGGGACAGGGCCTCGACTGGCTACACCTTC
TRBV6-1	.	TRBD2	TRBJ2-3	CASSEVAGGPDTQYF	TGTGCCAGCAGTGAAGTAGCGGGGGGACCAGATACGCAGTATTTT